The 3 T cell receptor beta chains reported below all come from one sample, sequenced in a study of blood T cells in healthy people across ages. Then a second PCR, running roughly 7 to 11 cycles, was carried out with a sample-barcoded 5' primer and a J-beta primer mix. One entry per CDR3 protein, called by TCRdb with MiXCR from the 5' RACE reads. This repertoire shows 760,000 or so distinct CDR3 sequences, around a quarter found once; its top ten account for just under 9.5%. These data were likewise used in another study, on T cells of mothers and their children.

The sample comprised blood. These receptors were taken from a boy aged 5-17 years in good health.

This chain connects TRBV6-5 to TRBJ1-4; D not certain. Germline V gene lookup returns CDR1 MNHEY and CDR2 SVGAGI. With 6 bases removed from V and 7 bases from J, the gap between germline ends came to 15 bases. The CDR3 length is 14 residues. This CDR3 reads CASSREPVSEKLFF. Here the CDR3 DNA reads TGTGCCAGCAGCAGAGAGCCGGTCTCTGAAAAACTGTTTTTT.

In its sample, this clonotype was seen a few times. CDR3 loop: CASSLSDRVHEQYF. The CDR3 DNA sequence: TGTGCCAGCAGCCTTTCCGACAGGGTCCACGAGCAGTACTTC. V gene TRBV7-2 combines with J gene TRBJ2-5; the match to TRBD1 covers 7 bases. The J call may be faulty, since TRBJ2-7 better matches the DNA end. CDR1 is SGHTA, CDR2 FQGNSA, per germline. The CDR3 has 14 amino acids.

This clonotype was seen more than once but under ten times. CDR3 in amino acids: CASSLDPADTQYF. The CDR3 DNA sequence: TGTGCCAGCAGCTTAGATCCGGCAGATACGCAGTATTTT. The V gene is TRBV11-2, the J gene TRBJ2-3; D gene ambiguous. The CDR3 has 13 residues. Germline V gene data show CDR1 as SGHAT and CDR2 as FQNNGV. Between the trimmed V and J ends, which lost 0 bases and 4 bases, there was a span of 5 bases.